Reported below is one T cell receptor beta chain. What it recognizes is unknown. This sample is part of a study of T cells expressing NK-cell markers. Broader study findings: Among several donors, these clonotypes also ranked first in the CD3+CD56-NKG2C+ fraction.

5'RACE template switching with UMIs produced the TCR beta cDNA. TCRdb processed the 5' RACE reads again and assigns one entry to each CDR3 protein, with no DNA. The sample includes 300,000 to 450,000 distinct CDR3 sequences. CDR1 and CDR2 (germline): SGHTA, FQGNSA. The CDR3 is 16 amino acids. This TCR came from a man between 18 and 69 years old in good health. The rearrangement links TRBV7-2 to TRBJ2-5; TCRdb indicates TRBD2, and absent DNA this call remains unverified. Sequenced input: blood T cells: a sorted CD56 or NKG2C T cell subset, CD4+ or CD8+ T cells, or bulk PBMC T cells (not recorded which). CDR3 amino acids: CASSPSLAGGRETQYF.